A single sample gave rise to the 5 T cell receptor beta chains below, sequenced in a study of blood T cell repertoires in COVID-19. The repertoire was sequenced with immunoSEQ multiplex PCR; TCRdb's copy has only in-frame clones and lacks some. The table records around 120,000 clones, 70% to 85% of them present only once. Sequenced: peripheral blood. The origin of the receptors is a man aged 50-60 years with acute or convalescent COVID-19.

This chain links TRBV7-2 with TRBJ2-1; a possible D gene is TRBD2 (7 bases). The V and J ends lost 6 bases and 0 bases respectively, with 15 bases between them. The CDR3 spans 16 residues. Germline CDR1 and CDR2: SGHTA and FQGNSA. The CDR3 reads CASSLGGPSSYNEQFF. CDR3 DNA sequence: TGTGCCAGCAGTTTGGGGGGGCCCTCCTCCTACAATGAGCAGTTCTTC.

This clone was found a few times. The V gene is TRBV10-2, the J gene TRBJ2-1, with D possibly TRBD2 on 6 matching bases. This CDR3 is built from 14 residues. The V end lost 4 bases, the J end lost 9 bases, and 16 bases lay between the germline ends. From germline, CDR1 is WSHSY and CDR2 SAAADI. The CDR3 here is CASSATTSSSEQFF. CDR3 DNA sequence: TGCGCCAGCAGTGCGACGACTAGTAGTAGTGAGCAGTTCTTC.

This clone was found a few times. The rearrangement links TRBV13 to TRBJ2-7; 10 nucleotides line up with TRBD2. The J segment lost 3 bases and the V segment lost 6 bases, leaving 8 bases of the junction unmatched. CDR3 size: 15 residues. Germline values: CDR1 PRHDT, CDR2 FYEKMQ (reference sequence). Written as DNA, the CDR3 is TGTGCCAGCAGTTCCGCGACTAGCGGGTACTACGAGCAGTACTTC. Its protein is CASSSATSGYYEQYF. Full variable domain (missing parts from reference TRBV13 and TRBJ2-7): AAGVIQSPRHLIKEKRETATLKCYPIPRHDTVYWYQQGPGQDPQFLISFYEKMQSDKGSIPDRFSAQQFSDYHSELNMSSLELGDSALYFCASSSATSGYYEQYFGPGTRLTVT.

This clone was observed once. The chain has TRBV9 and TRBJ1-1; D remains unclear. CDR1 is SGDLS, CDR2 YYNGEE, per germline. This CDR3 comprises 13 residues. Trimming shortened V by 0 bases and J by 6 bases, and 9 bases separated the two germline ends. The CDR3 loop reads CASSVEGESEAFF. CDR3 DNA: TGTGCCAGCAGCGTAGAAGGAGAGTCTGAAGCTTTCTTT.

This rearrangement joins TRBV2 to TRBJ1-4, with D uncertain. Looked up from germline, CDR1 is SNHLY and CDR2 is FYNNEI. V dropped 5 bases and J dropped 2 bases, with 15 bases sitting between them. The CDR3 is 16 residues long. The CDR3 DNA follows: TGTGCCAGCAGTCCGTTTGGCGGAGGCACTAATGAAAAACTGTTTTTT. It is translated as CASSPFGGGTNEKLFF.